Many counts were recorded for the clone carrying this T cell receptor (beta chain). Its cognate antigen is unknown. Preparation of TCR beta libraries was done by quantitative 5'-RACE with molecular barcodes. From the 5' RACE reads, TCRdb called clonotypes with MiXCR, one entry per CDR3 protein. The sample has fewer than 550,000 distinct CDR3 sequences; under 5.5% are singletons. Trimming at V came to 5 bases and at J to 5 bases, leaving 8 bases not matched to a gene. Germline V gene sequence: CDR1 MGHRA, CDR2 YSYEKL. The CDR3 contains 16 residues. The data originate from a study of CD8 T cells in ankylosing spondylitis. General study findings and limits: A subset of motif variants has previously been described in the synovial fluid and blood of reactive arthritis. There was reportedly significant enrichment of clones that were disease-linked in matched ankylosing spondylitis synovial fluid. Seemingly characteristic of ankylosing spondylitis blood was a TCR beta motif consisting of eight highly homologous variants. Clones linked to the disease showed a CD8+ phenotype. They occurred at relatively low frequencies in peripheral blood.

This receptor was obtained from a male donor with ankylosing spondylitis. What was sequenced was blood, either unsorted or a sorted T cell fraction (not recorded which). J is TRBJ2-1 and V is TRBV4-1, with TRBD2 identical over 11 bases. The CDR3 nucleotides are TGCGCCAGCAGCTTTCAACCGGGACTAGCGGACAATGAGCAGTTCTTC. Translated, it gives CASSFQPGLADNEQFF.